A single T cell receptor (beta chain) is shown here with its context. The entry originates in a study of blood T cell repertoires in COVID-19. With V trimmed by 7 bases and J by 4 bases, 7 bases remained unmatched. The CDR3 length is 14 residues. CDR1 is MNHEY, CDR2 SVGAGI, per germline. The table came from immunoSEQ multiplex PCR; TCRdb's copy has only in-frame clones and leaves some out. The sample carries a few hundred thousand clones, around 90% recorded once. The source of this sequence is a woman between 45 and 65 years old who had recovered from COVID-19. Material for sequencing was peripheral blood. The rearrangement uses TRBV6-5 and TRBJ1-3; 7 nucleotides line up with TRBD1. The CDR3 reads CASMERGLGNTIYF. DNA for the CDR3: TGTGCCAGCATGGAAAGGGGGCTAGGAAACACCATATATTTT.